Below are 25 T cell receptor beta chains sequenced from a single sample in a study of T cells in Graves' hyperthyroidism and ophthalmopathy. The investigators amplified TCR beta CDR3 regions from RNA transcripts. RT-PCR in the first round (using the HTBI primer set) targeted the TCR CDR3. TCRdb ran MiXCR on the multiplex PCR reads and lists one entry per CDR3 protein. The sample records some 560,000 distinct CDR3 sequences, 14% being singletons. The sample taken for sequencing was blood. The receptor set was obtained from a middle-aged woman with Graves' hyperthyroidism.

This clonotype was counted many times. The chain employs TRBV28 and TRBJ1-5; no definite D call. The CDR3 runs 16 residues. The germline V and J ends were trimmed by 3 bases and 2 bases, with 14 bases remaining between them. Germline CDR1 MDHEN, CDR2 SYDVKM. DNA of the CDR3: TGTGCCAGCAGTTTTACGTCCGGAGGTGGCAATCAGCCCCAGCATTTT. Its protein is CASSFTSGGGNQPQHF.

This clonotype was seen repeatedly, ten times or more. The chain employs TRBV3-1 and TRBJ1-2; no clear D gene. This CDR3 comprises 14 residues. Germline CDR1 reads LGHDT; CDR2 reads YNNKEL (reference sequence). With 5 bases removed from V and 3 bases from J, the gap between germline ends came to 13 bases. The CDR3 loop is CASSAPGLDYGYTF. DNA for the CDR3: TGTGCCAGCAGCGCCCCCGGGTTAGACTATGGCTACACCTTC.

This clonotype was recorded many times. The CDR3 coding sequence is TGTGCCAGCAGTAACTCCGGGACAGGGATCTATGGCTACACCTTC. Translation: CASSNSGTGIYGYTF. This chain links TRBV27 with TRBJ1-2, with 9 bases that match TRBD1. Germline-derived CDR1 and CDR2 are MNHEY and SMNVEV (reference sequence). CDR3 length equals 15 residues. With 5 bases clipped from V and 4 bases from J, the junction kept 8 bases outside the gene matches.

This clonotype has a count of ten or more. The chain is built from TRBV29-1 and TRBJ2-3; tentative D call: TRBD2 (6 bases). V was clipped by 4 bases and J by 2 bases, with 10 bases between them. Germline V gene sequence: CDR1 SQVTM, CDR2 ANQGSEA. The CDR3 is made up of 13 amino acids. The CDR3 protein is CSVVWTNTDTQYF. The CDR3, as DNA: TGCAGCGTTGTTTGGACTAACACAGATACGCAGTATTTT.

This clonotype occurred many times. This chain uses TRBV5-8 with TRBJ2-7, with 13 bases matching TRBD2. The V gene end was trimmed by 0 bases and the J gene end by 7 bases; junction bases not matched to a gene: 1. This CDR3 comprises 14 residues. Germline CDR1 is SGHTS and CDR2 is YDEGEE. The CDR3 region has the DNA TGTGCCAGCAGCTTGGGACTAGCGGGAGGAGAGCAGTACTTC. Residues: CASSLGLAGGEQYF.

Turning to this clonotype: A read error may account for a junction end that differs from germline. The rearrangement joins TRBV29-1 to TRBJ2-1; tentative D call: TRBD2 (6 bases). The CDR3 is 16 residues long. CDR1 and CDR2 (germline): SQVTM, ANQGSEA. In DNA, the CDR3 is TGCAGCCTTGAACCGCTCGTAGCGGATAACTACAATGAGCAGTTCTTC. Its translation is CSLEPLVADNYNEQFF.

The chain employs TRBV9 and TRBJ1-5; tentatively, D is TRBD1 (5 bases). V was cut by 3 bases and J by 0 bases, with 7 bases left in between. Germline CDR1 and CDR2: SGDLS and YYNGEE. This CDR3 has 14 amino acids. CDR3 in amino acids: CASSADSSNQPQHF. In DNA form, the CDR3 reads TGTGCCAGCAGCGCCGACAGTAGCAATCAGCCCCAGCATTTT.

This clonotype was recorded many times. The genes are TRBV30 and TRBJ2-5; D is uncertain. CDR1 is GTSNPN, CDR2 SVGIG, per germline (reference sequence). This CDR3 comprises 12 residues. V dropped 3 bases and J dropped 1 base, with 6 bases sitting between them. The CDR3 here is CAWRSSQETQYF. CDR3 bases: TGTGCCTGGAGATCGAGCCAAGAGACCCAGTACTTC.

This clonotype has more than one count but fewer than ten. The gene calls are TRBV12-3 or TRBV12-4 and TRBJ1-2, with TRBD1 matching 8 bases. J was trimmed by 3 bases and V by 4 bases; bases with no gene match: 4. The CDR3 is 14 amino acids. The CDR3 DNA follows: TGTGCCAGCAGTTCGGGACAGGCGGACTATGGCTACACCTTC. Translating it yields CASSSGQADYGYTF.

In this sample, this clonotype turned up many times. The rearrangement links TRBV5-5 to TRBJ1-1; TRBD1 is a possible D gene (5 bases). The germline V gene has CDR1 SGHKS and CDR2 YYEKEE (reference sequence). Trimming stripped 0 bases from V and 1 base from J, with 10 bases between. CDR3 length equals 15 residues. The CDR3 nucleotides read TGTGCCAGCAGCTTGGCCCCGACAGCGAACACTGAAGCTTTCTTT. Translating gives CASSLAPTANTEAFF.

This clonotype occurred many times. The V and J genes are TRBV7-3 and TRBJ2-1, with D possibly TRBD2 on 6 matching bases. The CDR3 covers 15 residues. V was pared by 3 bases and J by 4 bases, with 13 bases between. CDR1 SGHTA and CDR2 FQGTGA come from the germline V gene. In DNA form, the CDR3 reads TGTGCCAGCAGCTTTGGACGGGCGGGGTACAATGAGCAGTTCTTC. Its translation is CASSFGRAGYNEQFF.

The chain links TRBV7-2 to TRBJ2-2, with TRBD1 matching 7 bases. CDR1 and CDR2 (germline): SGHTA, FQGNSA. Trimming took 0 bases from V and 6 from J; bases not matched to a gene: 4. This CDR3 has 15 residues. CDR3 amino acids: CASSLAGGASGELFF. The CDR3 nucleotides read TGTGCCAGCAGCTTAGCAGGGGGCGCTTCCGGGGAGCTGTTTTTT.

This clonotype has ten or more counts. The chain joins TRBV5-1 to TRBJ2-7; the match to TRBD1 covers 9 bases. J was trimmed by 3 bases and V by 5 bases; bases with no gene match: 6. This CDR3 comprises 14 residues. From germline, CDR1 is SGHRS and CDR2 YFSETQ. In nucleotides, the CDR3 is TGCGCCAGCAGGCAACCGGGACAGGGCTACGAGCAGTACTTC. This translates into CASRQPGQGYEQYF.

This clonotype occurred many times. V gene TRBV19 combines with J gene TRBJ1-1, with TRBD1 matching 7 bases. There are 14 residues in the CDR3. The trim removed 4 bases at V and 1 base at J, leaving 3 bases unmatched. Germline V gives CDR1 LNHDA, CDR2 SQIVND (reference sequence). CDR3 bases: TGTGCCAGTAGTACTCAGGGGGGGAACACTGAAGCTTTCTTT. Translated, it gives CASSTQGGNTEAFF.

This clonotype was seen at least ten times. This chain links TRBV6-1 with TRBJ1-5; 8 positions match TRBD1. V shed 7 bases and J 5 bases; nucleotides not matched to a gene: 4. Germline CDR1 is MNHNS and CDR2 is SASEGT. The CDR3 contains 13 residues. The CDR3 nucleotides are TGTGCCAGCAAGGACAGGGTCGATCAGCCCCAGCATTTT. It translates to CASKDRVDQPQHF.

This clonotype has at least ten counts. This rearrangement joins TRBV7-6 to TRBJ2-6, with D uncertain. Germline V CDR1 and CDR2: SGHVS, FNYEAQ. Trimming shortened V by 5 bases and J by 3 bases, and 8 bases separated the two germline ends. The CDR3 has 14 amino acids. CDR3 nucleotides: TGTGCCAGCAGCCCGGCGATTGGGGCCAACGTCCTGACTTTC. Its translation: CASSPAIGANVLTF.

In regard to this clonotype: Since no conserved phenylalanine or tryptophan closes the CDR3, a read error is the likely cause. The chain recombines TRBV15 with TRBJ2-1; D is tentatively TRBD1 or TRBD2 (5 bases each). The V end was cut by 1 base, the J end by 2 bases, with 9 bases between. CDR3 length equals 15 residues. Germline V gives CDR1 LNHNV, CDR2 YYDKDF (reference sequence). CDR3 region: CATSRVGAAYNEQFL. In DNA, the CDR3 is TGTGCCACCAGCAGAGTCGGGGCAGCCTACAATGAGCAGTTCCTC.

In its sample, this clonotype was seen many times. The rearrangement links TRBV6-1 to TRBJ1-1; TRBD1 matches 8 bases. CDR1 and CDR2 from the germline V gene are MNHNS and SASEGT. The CDR3 spans 14 residues. V was pared by 4 bases and J by 4 bases, with 5 bases of the junction left unmatched. The DNA of the CDR3 is TGTGCCAGCAGTGTGTCAGGGGGCATCACTGAAGCTTTCTTT. It codes for CASSVSGGITEAFF.

This rearrangement joins TRBV2 to TRBJ2-1; 9 positions agree with TRBD2. Trimming removed 7 bases from V and 0 bases from J; junction bases left unmatched: 10. Germline CDR1 reads SNHLY; CDR2 reads FYNNEI. The CDR3 covers 17 residues. CDR3 DNA sequence: TGTGCCAGCAACCGCCTAGCGGGACAAAGCTCCTACAATGAGCAGTTCTTC. This gives the protein CASNRLAGQSSYNEQFF.

This clonotype was counted many times. The rearrangement uses TRBV20-1 and TRBJ1-1; D might be TRBD1 (6 bases). Between the trimmed V and J ends, which lost 6 bases and 7 bases, there was a span of 18 bases. CDR1 DFQATT and CDR2 SNEGSKA come from the germline V gene (reference sequence). The CDR3 loop spans 13 amino acids. The CDR3 is CSASFTGRVEAFF. The CDR3 bases are TGCAGTGCGAGTTTTACAGGGCGGGTTGAAGCTTTCTTT.

The V and J genes are TRBV12-3 or TRBV12-4 and TRBJ2-1; D is possibly TRBD1 (6 bases). V was clipped by 5 bases and J by 9 bases, with 14 bases between them. The CDR3 covers 13 residues. Here the CDR3 reads CASSQRTDTEQFF. The CDR3 nucleotides read TGTGCCAGCAGTCAAAGGACAGACACTGAGCAGTTCTTC.

This clonotype was counted a few times. The V and J genes are TRBV30 and TRBJ2-7; D remains unclear. There are 13 residues in the CDR3. Germline V gene sequence: CDR1 GTSNPN, CDR2 SVGIG (reference sequence). Trimming took 4 bases from V and 4 from J, leaving 14 bases between them. CDR3: CAWTPGPGYEQYF. As DNA, the CDR3 is TGTGCCTGGACCCCGGGCCCTGGTTACGAGCAGTACTTC.

The V and J genes are TRBV2 and TRBJ1-4; 9 bases line up with TRBD1. V lost 6 bases and J lost 2; bases outside the gene matches: 7. Germline lookup yields CDR1 SNHLY and CDR2 FYNNEI. CDR3 size: 16 residues. The CDR3 region is CASSLNRGLTNEKLFF. DNA of the CDR3: TGTGCCAGCAGCCTTAACAGGGGGCTCACTAATGAAAAACTGTTTTTT.

V is TRBV6-1 and J is TRBJ2-1, with 12 bases fitting TRBD2. This CDR3 is built from 16 residues. Germline V gene sequence: CDR1 MNHNS, CDR2 SASEGT. Unmatched junction bases numbered 5, after V lost 3 bases and J lost 5 bases. CDR3: CASSENLAGGNNEQFF. The CDR3 DNA reads as TGTGCCAGCAGTGAGAATCTAGCGGGAGGGAACAATGAGCAGTTCTTC.

This chain uses TRBV5-1 with TRBJ2-1; D call uncertain. The germline V and J ends were trimmed by 0 bases and 14 bases, with 12 bases remaining between them. The CDR3 is made up of 12 amino acids. Germline values: CDR1 SGHRS, CDR2 YFSETQ. CDR3 protein: CASSLAKAEKFF. The DNA of the CDR3 is TGCGCCAGCAGCTTGGCGAAGGCAGAAAAGTTCTTC.